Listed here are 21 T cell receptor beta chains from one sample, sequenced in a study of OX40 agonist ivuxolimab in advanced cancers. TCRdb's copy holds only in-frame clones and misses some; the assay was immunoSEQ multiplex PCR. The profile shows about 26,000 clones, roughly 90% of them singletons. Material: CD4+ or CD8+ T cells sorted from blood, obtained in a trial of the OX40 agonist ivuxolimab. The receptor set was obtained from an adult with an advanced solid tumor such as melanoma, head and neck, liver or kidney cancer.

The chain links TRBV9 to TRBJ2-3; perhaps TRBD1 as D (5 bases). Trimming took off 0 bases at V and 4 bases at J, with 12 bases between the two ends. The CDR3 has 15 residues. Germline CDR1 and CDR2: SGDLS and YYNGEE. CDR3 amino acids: CASSVDGQGSDTQYF. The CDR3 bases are TGTGCCAGCAGCGTAGATGGTCAGGGTTCAGATACGCAGTATTTT.

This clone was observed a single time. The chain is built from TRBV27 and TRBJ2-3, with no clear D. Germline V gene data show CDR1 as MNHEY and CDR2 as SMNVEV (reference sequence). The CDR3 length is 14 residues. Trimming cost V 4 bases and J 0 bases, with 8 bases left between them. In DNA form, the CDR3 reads TGTGCCAGCAGTTCCATGGGGAGCACAGATACGCAGTATTTT. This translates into CASSSMGSTDTQYF.

The CDR3, as DNA: TGCGCCAGCAGCCCGGGAAGGGAAAATGAAGCTTTCTTT. Translating it yields CASSPGRENEAFF. The chain has TRBV4-1 and TRBJ1-1; D is unresolved. Trimming removed 4 bases from V and 7 bases from J, with 13 bases in between. Germline CDR1 and CDR2: MGHRA and YSYEKL. This CDR3 contains 13 residues.

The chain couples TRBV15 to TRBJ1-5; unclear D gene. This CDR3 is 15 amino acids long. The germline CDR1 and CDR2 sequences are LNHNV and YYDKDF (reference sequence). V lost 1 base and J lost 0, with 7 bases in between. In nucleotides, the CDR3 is TGTGCCACCAGCAGAGGCGAATATAGCAATCAGCCCCAGCATTTT. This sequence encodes CATSRGEYSNQPQHF.

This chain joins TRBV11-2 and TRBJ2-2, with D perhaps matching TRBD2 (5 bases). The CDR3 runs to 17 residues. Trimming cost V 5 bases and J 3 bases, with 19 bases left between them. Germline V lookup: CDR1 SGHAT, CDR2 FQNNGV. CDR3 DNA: TGTGCCAGCAGCATTACTAGAGTCCACAGTTACACCGGGGAGCTGTTTTTT. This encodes CASSITRVHSYTGELFF.

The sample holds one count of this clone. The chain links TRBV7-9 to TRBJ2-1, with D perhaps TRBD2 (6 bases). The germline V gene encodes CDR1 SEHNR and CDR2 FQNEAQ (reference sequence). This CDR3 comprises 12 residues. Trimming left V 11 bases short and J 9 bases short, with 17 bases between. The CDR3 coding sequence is TGTGCCCCGAGCGAGGCCGGGGGTGAGCAGTTCTTC. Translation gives CAPSEAGGEQFF.

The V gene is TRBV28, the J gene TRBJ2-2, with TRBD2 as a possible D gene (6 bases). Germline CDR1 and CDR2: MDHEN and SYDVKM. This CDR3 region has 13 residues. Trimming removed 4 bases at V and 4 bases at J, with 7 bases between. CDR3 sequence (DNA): TGTGCCAGCAGTTCGCGGGGCACCGGGGAGCTGTTTTTT. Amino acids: CASSSRGTGELFF. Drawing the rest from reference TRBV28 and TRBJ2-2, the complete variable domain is DVKVTQSSRYLVKRTGEKVFLECVQDMDHENMFWYRQDPGLGLRLIYFSYDVKMKEKGDIPEGYSVSREKKERFSLILESASTNQTSMYLCASSSRGTGELFFGEGSRLTVL.

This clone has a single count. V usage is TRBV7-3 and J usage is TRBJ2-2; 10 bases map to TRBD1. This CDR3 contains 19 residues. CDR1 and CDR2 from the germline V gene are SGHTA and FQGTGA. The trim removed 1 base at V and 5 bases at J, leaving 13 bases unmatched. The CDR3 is CASSLIRSPGQGRTGELFF. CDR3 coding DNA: TGTGCCAGCAGCTTAATTCGGTCGCCGGGACAGGGGAGGACCGGGGAGCTGTTTTTT.

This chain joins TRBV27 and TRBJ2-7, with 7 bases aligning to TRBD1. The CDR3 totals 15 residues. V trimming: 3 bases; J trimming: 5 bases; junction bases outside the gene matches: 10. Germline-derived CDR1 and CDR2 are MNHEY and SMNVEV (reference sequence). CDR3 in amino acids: CASSLLTGPRDEQYF. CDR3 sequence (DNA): TGTGCCAGCAGTTTGTTGACAGGGCCTCGCGACGAGCAGTACTTC.

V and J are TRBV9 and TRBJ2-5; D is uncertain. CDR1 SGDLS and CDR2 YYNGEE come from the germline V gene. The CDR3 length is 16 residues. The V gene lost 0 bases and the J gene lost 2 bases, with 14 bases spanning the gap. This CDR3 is CASSVGGVWDQETQYF. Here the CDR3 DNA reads TGTGCCAGCAGCGTAGGAGGAGTATGGGATCAAGAGACCCAGTACTTC. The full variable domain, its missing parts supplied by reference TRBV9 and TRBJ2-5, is DSGVTQTPKHLITATGQRVTLRCSPRSGDLSVYWYQQSLDQGLQFLIQYYNGEERAKGNILERFSAQQFPDLHSELNLSSLELGDSALYFCASSVGGVWDQETQYFGPGTRLLVL.

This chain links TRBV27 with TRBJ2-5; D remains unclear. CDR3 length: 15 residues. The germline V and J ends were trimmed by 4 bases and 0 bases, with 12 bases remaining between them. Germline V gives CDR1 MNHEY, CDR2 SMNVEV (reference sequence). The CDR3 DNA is TGTGCCAGCAGTTCATCGACCACGTACCAAGAGACCCAGTACTTC. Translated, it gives CASSSSTTYQETQYF.

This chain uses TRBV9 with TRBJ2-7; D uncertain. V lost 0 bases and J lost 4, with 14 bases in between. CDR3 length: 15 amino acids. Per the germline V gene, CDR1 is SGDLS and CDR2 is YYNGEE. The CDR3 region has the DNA TGTGCCAGCAGCGTAGAAGGGTCTGGCGATTACGAGCAGTACTTC. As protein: CASSVEGSGDYEQYF.

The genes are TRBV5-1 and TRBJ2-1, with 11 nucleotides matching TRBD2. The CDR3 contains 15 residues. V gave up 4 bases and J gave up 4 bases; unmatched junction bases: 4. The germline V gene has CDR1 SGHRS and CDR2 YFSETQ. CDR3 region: CASSIGTSGYNEQFF. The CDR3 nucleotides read TGCGCCAGCAGCATCGGGACTAGCGGTTACAATGAGCAGTTCTTC.

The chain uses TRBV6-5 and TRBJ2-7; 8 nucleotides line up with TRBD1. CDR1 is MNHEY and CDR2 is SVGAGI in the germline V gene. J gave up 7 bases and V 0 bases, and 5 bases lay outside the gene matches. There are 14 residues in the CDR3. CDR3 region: CASSYSGTGGEQYF. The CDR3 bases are TGTGCCAGCAGTTACTCGGGGACAGGAGGTGAGCAGTACTTC.

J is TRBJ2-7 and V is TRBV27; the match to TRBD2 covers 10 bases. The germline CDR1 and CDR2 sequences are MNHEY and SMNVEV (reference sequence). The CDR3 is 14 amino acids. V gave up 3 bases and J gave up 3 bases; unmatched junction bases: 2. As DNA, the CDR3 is TGTGCCAGCAGTTTGGTAGCGGGGGGCTACGAGCAGTACTTC. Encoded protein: CASSLVAGGYEQYF.

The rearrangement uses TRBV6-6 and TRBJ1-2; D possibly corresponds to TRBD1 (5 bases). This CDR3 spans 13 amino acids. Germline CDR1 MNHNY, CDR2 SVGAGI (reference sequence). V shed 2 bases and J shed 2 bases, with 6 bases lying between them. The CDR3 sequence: CASSYGHNYGYTF. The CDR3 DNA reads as TGTGCCAGCAGTTACGGACACAACTATGGCTACACCTTC.

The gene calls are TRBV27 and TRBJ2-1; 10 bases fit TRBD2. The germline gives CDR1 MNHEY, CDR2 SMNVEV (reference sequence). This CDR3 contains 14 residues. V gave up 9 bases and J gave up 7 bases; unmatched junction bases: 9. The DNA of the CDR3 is TGTGCCAGTTCTAGCGGGGGCCTAGAGAATGAGCAGTTCTTC. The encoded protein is CASSSGGLENEQFF.

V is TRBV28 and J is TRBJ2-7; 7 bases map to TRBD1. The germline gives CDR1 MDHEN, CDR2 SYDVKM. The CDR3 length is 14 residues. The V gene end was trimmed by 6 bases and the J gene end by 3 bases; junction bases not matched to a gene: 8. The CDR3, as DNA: TGTGCCAGCAGCCGGGACAGACTCAACTACGAGCAGTACTTC. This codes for CASSRDRLNYEQYF.

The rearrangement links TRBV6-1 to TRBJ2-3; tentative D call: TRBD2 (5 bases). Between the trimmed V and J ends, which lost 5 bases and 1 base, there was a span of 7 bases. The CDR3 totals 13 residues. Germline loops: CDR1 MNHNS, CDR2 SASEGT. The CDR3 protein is CASSSGGTDTQYF. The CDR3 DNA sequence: TGTGCCAGCAGTTCCGGGGGCACAGATACGCAGTATTTT.

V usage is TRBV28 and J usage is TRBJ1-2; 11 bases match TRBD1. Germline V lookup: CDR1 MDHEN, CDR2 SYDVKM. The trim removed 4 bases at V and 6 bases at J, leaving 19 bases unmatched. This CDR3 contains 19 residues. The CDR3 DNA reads TGTGCCAGCAGTTGGGTGGGGATATCGCGGGACAGGGGGTCAGATGGCTACACCTTC. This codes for CASSWVGISRDRGSDGYTF.

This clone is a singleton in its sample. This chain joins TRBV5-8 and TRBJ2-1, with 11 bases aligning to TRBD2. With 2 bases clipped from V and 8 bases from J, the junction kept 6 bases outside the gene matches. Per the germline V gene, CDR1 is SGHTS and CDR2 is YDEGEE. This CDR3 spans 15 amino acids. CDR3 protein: CASSFLAGGLYEQFF. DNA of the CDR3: TGTGCCAGCAGCTTCCTAGCGGGGGGTCTCTATGAGCAGTTCTTC.